The clone carrying this TCR beta chain was observed many times. In the authors' workflow: Reference gene primer amplification gave nucleated cell count estimates. Only in-frame clones appear in the TCRdb table, and some are missing; sequencing was by immunoSEQ multiplex PCR. V and J calls and clone size are those listed in that table; D and trimming were worked out from the DNA. This repertoire shows 100,000 to 150,000 clones, around 81% found once; its top ten account for about 12%. The sample belongs to a study of blood T cell repertoires in COVID-19. Study as a whole: In each case, the material was cDNA or gDNA derived from T cells, B-cell-depleted T cells, or PBMCs.

Germline values: CDR1 SGHKS, CDR2 YYEKEE (reference sequence). V lost 0 bases and J lost 1; bases outside the gene matches: 5. CDR3 length: 17 amino acids. The source of this sequence is a man aged 55 to 69 with acute or convalescent COVID-19. The sample was peripheral blood. The gene calls are TRBV5-5 and TRBJ2-5, with TRBD2 matching 11 bases. The CDR3 is CASSLEGLAGLQETQYF. CDR3 DNA: TGTGCCAGCAGCTTGGAAGGACTAGCGGGCCTCCAAGAGACCCAGTACTTC.